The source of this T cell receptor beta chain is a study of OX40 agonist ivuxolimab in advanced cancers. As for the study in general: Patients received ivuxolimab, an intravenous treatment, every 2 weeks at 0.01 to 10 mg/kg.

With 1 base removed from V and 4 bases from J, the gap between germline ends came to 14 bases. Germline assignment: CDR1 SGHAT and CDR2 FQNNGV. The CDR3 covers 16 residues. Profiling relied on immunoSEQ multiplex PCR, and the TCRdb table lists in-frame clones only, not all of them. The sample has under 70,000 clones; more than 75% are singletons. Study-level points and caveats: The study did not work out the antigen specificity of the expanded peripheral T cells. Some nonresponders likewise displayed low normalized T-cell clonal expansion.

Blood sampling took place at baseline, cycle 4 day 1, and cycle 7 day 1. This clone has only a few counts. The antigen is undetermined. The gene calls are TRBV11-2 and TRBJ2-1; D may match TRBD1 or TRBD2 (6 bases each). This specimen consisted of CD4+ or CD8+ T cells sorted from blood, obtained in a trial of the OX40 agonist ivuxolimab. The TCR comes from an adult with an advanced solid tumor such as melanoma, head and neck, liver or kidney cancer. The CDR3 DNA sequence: TGTGCCAGCAGCTTAGTGGGGGGCCGCCAGTACAATGAGCAGTTCTTC. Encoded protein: CASSLVGGRQYNEQFF.